Presented here are 16 T cell receptor beta chains from one specimen sequenced in a study of radiotherapy plus CTLA-4 blockade in lung cancer. Using immunoSEQ multiplex PCR, the repertoire was profiled, and TCRdb retains in-frame clones only, with some absent. Of fewer than 50,000 clones in the sample, 70% to 90% are singletons; the top ten hold about 20%. The sample consisted of peripheral blood, taken from a patient treated with radiotherapy plus ipilimumab. These receptors came from a human donor with non-small cell lung cancer whose response to radiotherapy plus ipilimumab could not be evaluated.

V is TRBV7-9 and J is TRBJ2-2, with a tentative D call TRBD2 (6 bases). Trimming took 5 bases from V and 1 from J, leaving 8 bases between them. From germline, CDR1 is SEHNR and CDR2 FQNEAQ (reference sequence). This CDR3 has 14 amino acids. The CDR3 DNA sequence: TGTGCCAGCAGCGTCGGGGGGAACACCGGGGAGCTGTTTTTT. This gives the protein CASSVGGNTGELFF.

There are a few counts of this clone. An end of the junction differs from the germline gene, which may be a read error. The J gene is TRBJ1-1, the V gene TRBV9; D unclear. The germline V gene has CDR1 SGDLS and CDR2 YYNGEE. CDR3 length: 12 residues. The DNA for the CDR3 is TGTGCCAGCAGCGTAGAGTTGGGAGGGCGGATCTTT. Its translation is CASSVELGGRIF.

The genes are TRBV7-9 and TRBJ2-7; 10 bases agree with TRBD1. Germline loops: CDR1 SEHNR, CDR2 FQNEAQ (reference sequence). Losses at the gene ends were 4 bases for V and 5 bases for J; bases not matched to a gene: 5. CDR3 length: 14 amino acids. In DNA, the CDR3 is TGTGCCAGCAGCTCGACAGGGGGCCGGGACGAGCAGTACTTC. It encodes CASSSTGGRDEQYF.

The J gene is TRBJ2-5, the V gene TRBV7-9; D not resolved. The CDR3 covers 15 residues. V was clipped by 5 bases and J by 3 bases, with 16 bases between them. CDR1 and CDR2 from the germline V gene are SEHNR and FQNEAQ (reference sequence). This CDR3 is CASSPPGRGKETQYF. Written as DNA, the CDR3 is TGTGCCAGCAGCCCTCCCGGTCGAGGAAAAGAGACCCAGTACTTC. Complete variable domain (other parts from reference TRBV7-9 and TRBJ2-5): DTGVSQNPRHKITKRGQNVTFRCDPISEHNRLYWYRQTLGQGPEFLTYFQNEAQLEKSRLLSDRFSAERPKGSFSTLEIQRTEQGDSAMYLCASSPPGRGKETQYFGPGTRLLVL.

The CDR3 nucleotides read TGTGCCAGCAGCTTTAGTTCGAGGGGGCCCTTTGGCGAGCAGTACTTC. As protein: CASSFSSRGPFGEQYF. The chain is built from TRBV11-2 and TRBJ2-7; the match to TRBD1 covers 7 bases. The CDR3 is 16 residues long. CDR1 and CDR2 from the germline V gene are SGHAT and FQNNGV. The ends lost 3 bases at V and 6 bases at J; junction bases unmatched: 14.

The chain couples TRBV7-8 to TRBJ2-2, with D tentatively TRBD2 (7 bases). V dropped 5 bases and J dropped 0 bases, with 16 bases sitting between them. Looked up from germline, CDR1 is SGHVS and CDR2 is FQNEAQ. The CDR3 covers 17 residues. CDR3 sequence reads: CASSPRGGGANTGELFF. CDR3 bases: TGTGCCAGCAGCCCCAGAGGGGGGGGCGCGAACACCGGGGAGCTGTTTTTT.

V is TRBV6-5 and J is TRBJ2-1, with 8 positions matching TRBD1. The CDR3 is 15 amino acids. The germline CDR1 and CDR2 sequences are MNHEY and SVGAGI. Trimming at V came to 6 bases and at J to 2 bases, leaving 6 bases not matched to a gene. The CDR3 region is CASSRDRGPYNEQFF. In nucleotides, the CDR3 is TGTGCCAGCAGCCGTGACAGGGGCCCCTACAATGAGCAGTTCTTC.

The chain recombines TRBV6-5 with TRBJ1-2; 7 nucleotides align to TRBD1. J lost 4 bases, V lost 7 bases, and 12 bases had no gene match. The CDR3 extends over 15 amino acids. Germline CDR1 and CDR2: MNHEY and SVGAGI. CDR3 nucleotides: TGTGCCAGCAAAGCTCGGGGCAGGGGGAGCTATGGCTACACCTTC. It yields the protein CASKARGRGSYGYTF.

This clone has more than one count but fewer than ten. The chain couples TRBV10-1 to TRBJ1-6; D gene uncertain. This CDR3 spans 14 amino acids. Between the trimmed V and J ends, which lost 6 bases and 5 bases, there was a span of 11 bases. Germline values: CDR1 WNHNN, CDR2 SYGVQD (reference sequence). CDR3 in DNA: TGCGCCAGCAGCCCACACCGAAATAATTCACCCCTCCACTTT. Translation: CASSPHRNNSPLHF.

This clone was observed a handful of times. This rearrangement joins TRBV5-8 to TRBJ2-1; 10 bases line up with TRBD2. Trimming took 0 bases from V and 6 from J; bases not matched to a gene: 15. The CDR3 sequence is 19 residues long. CDR1 and CDR2 (germline): SGHTS, YDEGEE. CDR3 loop: CASSLGASGGPSPGNEQFF. The CDR3 nucleotides are TGTGCCAGCAGCTTGGGGGCTAGCGGGGGTCCTTCGCCTGGCAATGAGCAGTTCTTC.

The chain carries TRBV7-2 and TRBJ1-1, with unresolved D. The CDR3 has 14 residues. Trimming took 5 bases from V and 4 from J, leaving 14 bases between them. Germline V gives CDR1 SGHTA, CDR2 FQGNSA. The CDR3 sequence: CASSTRHPSTEAFF. For the CDR3, the DNA is TGTGCCAGCAGCACCCGACACCCAAGCACTGAAGCTTTCTTT.

The chain joins TRBV19 to TRBJ2-2; 7 nucleotides match TRBD2. This CDR3 is 17 amino acids long. V lost 6 bases to trimming and J lost 1 base; unmatched junction nucleotides: 11. The V gene's germline CDR1 is LNHDA and CDR2 SQIVND (reference sequence). The CDR3 here is CASRARGGDLNTGELFF. CDR3 nucleotide sequence: TGTGCCAGTAGGGCCCGCGGGGGAGACCTGAACACCGGGGAGCTGTTTTTT.

V is TRBV5-1 and J is TRBJ1-2; TRBD1 might be the D (5 bases). This CDR3 contains 14 residues. The V end lost 4 bases, the J end lost 2 bases, and 12 bases lay between the germline ends. Germline V CDR1 and CDR2: SGHRS, YFSETQ. The CDR3 reads CASSPAGGNYGYTF. CDR3 DNA: TGCGCCAGCAGCCCAGCCGGGGGGAACTATGGCTACACCTTC.

The chain has TRBV5-1 and TRBJ1-2; the D is unclear. The germline gives CDR1 SGHRS, CDR2 YFSETQ. V was clipped by 7 bases and J by 2 bases, with 9 bases between them. The CDR3 spans 12 residues. DNA for the CDR3: TGCGCCAGCCGTGAGGGCAACTATGGCTACACCTTC. Residues: CASREGNYGYTF.

The V call is TRBV5-4, the J call TRBJ2-5, with 11 bases identical to TRBD2. Unmatched junction bases numbered 2, after V lost 2 bases and J lost 2 bases. Germline V gene data show CDR1 as SGHNT and CDR2 as YYREEE (reference sequence). The CDR3 is 15 amino acids. The DNA for the CDR3 is TGTGCCAGCAGCTTAAGACTAGCGGGGCAAGAGACCCAGTACTTC. Amino acids: CASSLRLAGQETQYF.

V usage is TRBV5-4 and J usage is TRBJ1-3; 10 positions agree with TRBD1. Looked up from germline, CDR1 is SGHNT and CDR2 is YYREEE (reference sequence). V shed 5 bases and J 8 bases; nucleotides not matched to a gene: 7. The CDR3 is 14 residues long. The CDR3 coding sequence is TGTGCCAGCAGGCGACAGGGGGCGGCGGACACCATATATTTT. As protein: CASRRQGAADTIYF.